A single sample is the source of the 22 T cell receptor beta chains below, sequenced in a study of vaccination and CD4 T cells after COVID-19. The study sequenced cultured CD4+ T cell DNA using the Oncomine TCR Beta short-read assay. TCRdb re-derived calls from the PCR reads in MiXCR, one entry per CDR3 protein. The repertoire holds 9,500 to 10,000 distinct CDR3 sequences, with under 60% as singletons. The treatment was: approximately 10-day PBMC culture with coronavirus spike peptide pools or control peptides (ViraFEST assay). Their antigens remain unidentified. Sequencing used CD4+ T cells from blood, cultured in vitro. The receptors come from a human donor who had recovered from COVID-19.

CDR3 loop: CASSPRTGRRDEQYF. CDR3 DNA sequence: TGTGCCAGCAGCCCGAGGACAGGGCGAAGGGACGAGCAGTACTTC. The chain joins TRBV7-9 to TRBJ2-7, with 8 bases identical to TRBD1. After removal of 5 bases from V and 5 bases from J, the junction contained 11 bases not matched to a gene. The CDR3 sequence is 15 residues long. Germline V gene data show CDR1 as SEHNR and CDR2 as FQNEAQ (reference sequence).

This sequence joins TRBV25-1 and TRBJ2-1; a weak D match, TRBD1 (7 bases). Trimming left V 6 bases short and J 7 bases short, with 13 bases between. Germline V gene sequence: CDR1 MGHDK, CDR2 SYGVNS. The CDR3 sequence is 13 residues long. The CDR3 protein is CASREGARNEQFF. The DNA of the CDR3 is TGTGCCAGCAGGGAGGGGGCTCGGAATGAGCAGTTCTTC.

The CDR3 region is CASSPGLAVRNEQFF. The DNA for the CDR3 is TGTGCCAGCAGCCCGGGACTAGCTGTGAGAAATGAGCAGTTCTTC. The rearrangement links TRBV7-9 to TRBJ2-1, with TRBD2 matching over 9 bases. Germline CDR1 and CDR2: SEHNR and FQNEAQ (reference sequence). The V segment lost 5 bases and the J segment 7 bases; nucleotides outside the gene matches: 9. CDR3 size: 15 residues.

V is TRBV5-4 and J is TRBJ2-7, with D hard to call. The CDR3 length is 11 residues. V shed 7 bases and J shed 6 bases, with 11 bases lying between them. The germline CDR1 and CDR2 sequences are SGHNT and YYREEE (reference sequence). DNA of the CDR3: TGTGCCAGCCACCCCGGGTCCGAGCAGTACTTC. Translated, it gives CASHPGSEQYF.

This sequence joins TRBV7-9 and TRBJ1-1; possibly TRBD1 for D (5 bases). The V gene's germline CDR1 is SEHNR and CDR2 FQNEAQ (reference sequence). This CDR3 is built from 14 residues. Trimming removed 3 bases from V and 3 bases from J, with 11 bases in between. Written as DNA, the CDR3 is TGTGCCAGCAGCTTCCAGAGGGACGACACTGAAGCTTTCTTT. It yields the protein CASSFQRDDTEAFF.

This clonotype was seen a handful of times. V usage is TRBV10-2 and J usage is TRBJ1-1; 7 bases map to TRBD1. V was pared by 8 bases and J by 5 bases, with 2 bases of the junction left unmatched. The V gene's germline CDR1 is WSHSY and CDR2 SAAADI. The length of the CDR3 is 11 residues. CDR3: CASEGATEAFF. In DNA form, the CDR3 reads TGCGCCAGCGAGGGGGCAACTGAAGCTTTCTTT.

This sequence joins TRBV7-2 and TRBJ2-2; a possible D gene is TRBD1 (5 bases). The germline gives CDR1 SGHTA, CDR2 FQGNSA. Trimming shortened V by 6 bases and J by 2 bases, and 10 bases separated the two germline ends. The CDR3 has 14 residues. For the CDR3, the DNA is TGTGCCAGCAGACTTGACAGAAACACCGGGGAGCTGTTTTTT. Amino acid sequence: CASRLDRNTGELFF.

The chain joins TRBV29-1 to TRBJ2-2; TRBD1 matches 7 bases. This CDR3 contains 14 residues. Losses at the gene ends were 5 bases for V and 3 bases for J; bases not matched to a gene: 6. Germline V gene sequence: CDR1 SQVTM, CDR2 ANQGSEA. CDR3 DNA sequence: TGCAGCGTTCGGACAGGACCGGACACCGGGGAGCTGTTTTTT. This translates into CSVRTGPDTGELFF.

This clonotype was seen more than once but under ten times. J is TRBJ2-3 and V is TRBV6-5, with 11 bases lining up with TRBD2. V dropped 2 bases and J dropped 1; count of bases not matched to a gene: 8. The CDR3 totals 18 residues. Per germline, CDR1 MNHEY and CDR2 SVGAGI. In nucleotides, the CDR3 is TGTGCCAGCAGTTACACCTCTACTAGCGGGGGACGCACAGATACGCAGTATTTT. This encodes CASSYTSTSGGRTDTQYF.

This clonotype has more than one count but fewer than ten. The chain is built from TRBV20-1 and TRBJ1-1, with D perhaps TRBD1 (6 bases). The germline gives CDR1 DFQATT, CDR2 SNEGSKA (reference sequence). The CDR3 is made up of 13 amino acids. V was pared by 6 bases and J by 5 bases, with 16 bases between. CDR3 residues: CSAPAGGRTEAFF. In nucleotides, the CDR3 is TGCAGTGCCCCAGCGGGGGGGCGTACTGAAGCTTTCTTT.

This clonotype was seen a few times. V gene TRBV20-1 combines with J gene TRBJ2-3, with 10 positions matching TRBD2. Germline V gene sequence: CDR1 DFQATT, CDR2 SNEGSKA (reference sequence). This CDR3 comprises 15 residues. V shed 5 bases and J 2 bases; nucleotides not matched to a gene: 7. The CDR3 DNA sequence: TGCAGTGCTCTCGCTAGCGGGGGATTCACAGATACGCAGTATTTT. Amino acid sequence: CSALASGGFTDTQYF.

The gene calls are TRBV20-1 and TRBJ2-3; 16 nucleotides agree with TRBD2. Germline V gene data show CDR1 as DFQATT and CDR2 as SNEGSKA (reference sequence). This CDR3 has 17 amino acids. The V gene end was trimmed by 3 bases and the J gene end by 1 base; junction bases not matched to a gene: 4. The CDR3 loop reads CSASLGTSGRGTDTQYF. The CDR3 nucleotides are TGCAGTGCTAGCCTTGGGACTAGCGGGAGGGGCACAGATACGCAGTATTTT.

The chain combines TRBV12-3 or TRBV12-4 with TRBJ1-1; D is ambiguous. The CDR3 is 11 residues long. V was pared by 5 bases and J by 5 bases, with 6 bases between. CDR3 loop: CASSPVTEAFF. The CDR3 nucleotides are TGTGCCAGCAGTCCGGTAACTGAAGCTTTCTTT.

Sample share makes this clonotype medium-sized. This chain joins TRBV24-1 and TRBJ1-2, with D unclear. The germline V and J ends were trimmed by 5 bases and 1 base, with 10 bases remaining between them. Per the germline V gene, CDR1 is KGHDR and CDR2 is SFDVKD. This CDR3 comprises 14 residues. The DNA for the CDR3 is TGTGCCACCAGTGCTGGACCGCTTAACTATGGCTACACCTTC. It translates to CATSAGPLNYGYTF.

This clonotype was counted a few times. The CDR3, as DNA: TGCAGCGTCCGAGGGGGGGGCTGGGCTTTCTTT. This sequence encodes CSVRGGGWAFF. The J gene is TRBJ1-1, the V gene TRBV29-1, with D possibly TRBD1 on 6 matching bases. The V gene lost 6 bases and the J gene lost 11 bases, with 16 bases spanning the gap. The V gene's germline CDR1 is SQVTM and CDR2 ANQGSEA. The CDR3 consists of 11 residues.

The chain uses TRBV11-2 and TRBJ1-6; D is unresolved. The CDR3 is made up of 13 amino acids. Trimming took off 2 bases at V and 7 bases at J, with 6 bases between the two ends. In germline, CDR1 is SGHAT, CDR2 FQNNGV. CDR3 sequence (DNA): TGTGCCAGCAGCTTACAACTAAATTCACCCCTCCACTTT. Protein sequence: CASSLQLNSPLHF.

In its sample, this clonotype was seen a few times. This chain uses TRBV7-2 with TRBJ2-2, with TRBD2 identical over 7 bases. Per the germline V gene, CDR1 is SGHTA and CDR2 is FQGNSA. V dropped 2 bases and J dropped 6; count of bases not matched to a gene: 9. This CDR3 is 16 amino acids long. The CDR3 region is CASSLRAGRVAGELFF. The CDR3 DNA reads as TGTGCCAGCAGCTTAAGGGCAGGGAGGGTCGCCGGGGAGCTGTTTTTT. Filled out from reference TRBV7-2 and TRBJ2-2, the complete variable domain reads GAGVSQSPSNKVTEKGKDVELRCDPISGHTALYWYRQSLGQGLEFLIYFQGNSAPDKSGLPSDRFSAERTGGSVSTLTIQRTQQEDSAVYLCASSLRAGRVAGELFFGEGSRLTVL.

This clonotype was counted a few times. The V gene is TRBV7-6, the J gene TRBJ1-1; D ambiguous. This CDR3 has 14 residues. Trimming cost V 5 bases and J 4 bases, with 14 bases left between them. CDR1 and CDR2 (germline): SGHVS, FNYEAQ. CDR3 sequence reads: CASSPAGLVTEAFF. DNA for the CDR3: TGTGCCAGCAGCCCCGCGGGCTTAGTCACTGAAGCTTTCTTT.

This rearrangement joins TRBV6-5 to TRBJ2-2; D gene uncertain. V was trimmed by 3 bases and J by 0 bases, leaving 8 bases between them. Per germline, CDR1 MNHEY and CDR2 SVGAGI. This CDR3 has 15 amino acids. The chain's CDR3 is CASSYVRSNTGELFF. CDR3 in DNA: TGTGCCAGCAGTTATGTCAGATCGAACACCGGGGAGCTGTTTTTT.

This chain uses TRBV19 with TRBJ1-2, with D maybe TRBD1 (5 bases). The CDR3 covers 15 residues. CDR1 and CDR2 from the germline V gene are LNHDA and SQIVND (reference sequence). V lost 8 bases, J lost 4 bases, and 20 bases lay in between. The CDR3: CASFSTARQGYGYTF. The CDR3 DNA is TGTGCCAGTTTCTCCACAGCGCGTCAGGGCTATGGCTACACCTTC. Drawing the rest from reference TRBV19 and TRBJ1-2, the complete variable domain is DGGITQSPKYLFRKEGQNVTLSCEQNLNHDAMYWYRQDPGQGLRLIYYSQIVNDFQKGDIAEGYSVSREKKESFPLTVTSAQKNPTAFYLCASFSTARQGYGYTFGSGTRLTVV.

The chain has TRBV10-3 and TRBJ1-5, with D perhaps TRBD1 (5 bases). The CDR3 covers 13 residues. Germline-derived CDR1 and CDR2 are ENHRY and SYGVKD. Trimming shortened V by 6 bases and J by 5 bases, and 11 bases separated the two germline ends. CDR3 in DNA: TGTGCCATCAGCGCCCGGGGGGATCAGCCCCAGCATTTT. Translation gives CAISARGDQPQHF.

On this clonotype itself: Germline and junction disagree at one end, which may indicate a read error. The chain employs TRBV20-1 and TRBJ2-5; 8 nucleotides match TRBD2. This CDR3 spans 14 amino acids. Germline assignment: CDR1 DFQATT and CDR2 SNEGSKA (reference sequence). DNA of the CDR3: TGCAGTGCTAGCTTCGCGGGAGGCCCAGAGACTCAGTACTTC. Its protein product is CSASFAGGPETQYF.